This is a list of T cell receptor beta chains from one sample in a study of cytomegalovirus exposure and HLA in healthy donors. The method was immunoSEQ multiplex PCR; TCRdb's version includes in-frame clones alone and lacks a portion of them. The table lists under 250,000 clones, roughly four fifths of them singletons. The material sequenced was PBMCs. Receptors were obtained from a woman in her fifties or sixties in good health and CMV-seropositive. Both conserved end residues are part of each CDR3. The order of the fields is V gene, clone size, J gene, D gene, CDR3 protein, CDR3 DNA. D genes are given only for firm matches. Clone size is given for some rows only: seen once, a few or many times, or a class if the clone is expanded.

V gene: TRBV2
clone size: -
J gene: TRBJ1-4
D gene: -
CDR3 protein: CASSEFGTPGEKLFF
CDR3 DNA: TGTGCCAGCAGTGAGTTTGGGACTCCCGGAGAAAAACTGTTTTTT

V gene: TRBV10-3
clone size: -
J gene: TRBJ1-1
D gene: -
CDR3 protein: CAISDIFGLHPAEAFF
CDR3 DNA: TGTGCCATCAGTGATATTTTTGGACTCCATCCGGCTGAAGCTTTCTTT

V gene: TRBV20-1
clone size: -
J gene: TRBJ2-7
D gene: -
CDR3 protein: CSAKENYEQYF
CDR3 DNA: TGCAGTGCTAAGGAGAACTACGAGCAGTACTTC

V gene: TRBV4-3
clone size: -
J gene: TRBJ1-2
D gene: TRBD1
CDR3 protein: CASSQEEGQGEGGYTF
CDR3 DNA: TGCGCCAGCAGCCAAGAGGAGGGACAGGGGGAGGGTGGCTACACCTTC

V gene: TRBV5-1
clone size: few
J gene: TRBJ1-1
D gene: -
CDR3 protein: CASSFSVNTEAFF
CDR3 DNA: TGCGCCAGCAGCTTTTCAGTAAACACTGAAGCTTTCTTT

V gene: TRBV7-2
clone size: -
J gene: TRBJ1-2
D gene: TRBD1
CDR3 protein: CASSIQGDHYGYTF
CDR3 DNA: TGTGCCAGCAGCATCCAGGGGGACCACTATGGCTACACCTTC

V gene: TRBV5-1
clone size: once
J gene: TRBJ2-7
D gene: -
CDR3 protein: CASRRDGSSYEQYF
CDR3 DNA: TGCGCCAGCAGACGGGACGGGAGCTCCTACGAGCAGTACTTC

V gene: TRBV19
clone size: few
J gene: TRBJ1-2
D gene: -
CDR3 protein: CASSIWGKGDGYGYTF
CDR3 DNA: TGTGCCAGTAGTATATGGGGGAAGGGGGACGGCTATGGCTACACCTTC

V gene: TRBV4-2
clone size: -
J gene: TRBJ2-3
D gene: -
CDR3 protein: CASSQDPLAADTQYF
CDR3 DNA: TGTGCCAGCAGCCAAGATCCCCTAGCTGCAGATACGCAGTATTTT

V gene: TRBV5-5
clone size: -
J gene: TRBJ1-1
D gene: TRBD1
CDR3 protein: CASSLERGRGYTEAFF
CDR3 DNA: TGTGCCAGCAGCTTGGAAAGGGGGCGCGGGTACACTGAAGCTTTCTTT

V gene: TRBV5-1
clone size: -
J gene: TRBJ2-7
D gene: -
CDR3 protein: CASSFGAQSSYEQYF
CDR3 DNA: TGCGCCAGCAGCTTTGGGGCCCAATCCTCCTACGAGCAGTACTTC

V gene: TRBV19
clone size: -
J gene: TRBJ1-2
D gene: -
CDR3 protein: CATLQVNNYGYTF
CDR3 DNA: TGTGCTACTCTTCAGGTTAACAACTATGGCTACACCTTC

V gene: TRBV25-1
clone size: -
J gene: TRBJ1-3
D gene: -
CDR3 protein: CASSAFRGLGNTIYF
CDR3 DNA: TGTGCCAGCAGTGCCTTCCGGGGACTTGGAAACACCATATATTTT

V gene: TRBV6-1
clone size: -
J gene: TRBJ1-5
D gene: -
CDR3 protein: CASNLDRLRQPQHF
CDR3 DNA: TGTGCCAGCAATCTTGACAGACTCCGTCAGCCCCAGCATTTT

V gene: TRBV27
clone size: -
J gene: TRBJ1-4
D gene: TRBD1
CDR3 protein: CASSRFTGQGYEKLFF
CDR3 DNA: TGTGCCAGCAGTAGGTTCACGGGACAGGGGTATGAAAAACTGTTTTTT

V gene: TRBV6-5
clone size: -
J gene: TRBJ1-2
D gene: -
CDR3 protein: CASSIIQGSNYGYTF
CDR3 DNA: TGTGCCAGCAGTATCATACAGGGATCTAACTATGGCTACACCTTC

V gene: TRBV25-1
clone size: few
J gene: TRBJ1-1
D gene: TRBD1
CDR3 protein: CASRKTGEGTEAFF
CDR3 DNA: TGTGCCAGCAGGAAGACAGGGGAAGGAACTGAAGCTTTCTTT

V gene: TRBV5-1
clone size: -
J gene: TRBJ2-7
D gene: -
CDR3 protein: CASSLGGDISYEQYF
CDR3 DNA: TGCGCCAGCAGCTTGGGAGGTGATATCAGCTACGAGCAGTACTTC

V gene: TRBV25-1
clone size: -
J gene: TRBJ1-2
D gene: -
CDR3 protein: CASSESVYGYTF
CDR3 DNA: TGTGCCAGCAGTGAATCGGTCTATGGCTACACCTTC

V gene: TRBV30
clone size: -
J gene: TRBJ2-7
D gene: -
CDR3 protein: CAWAKGDYEQYF
CDR3 DNA: TGTGCCTGGGCAAAGGGAGACTACGAGCAGTACTTC

V gene: TRBV7-3
clone size: -
J gene: TRBJ1-6
D gene: -
CDR3 protein: CASSLTGYRDNSPLHF
CDR3 DNA: TGTGCCAGCAGCTTAACGGGGTACAGGGATAATTCACCCCTCCACTTT

V gene: TRBV9
clone size: -
J gene: TRBJ2-5
D gene: -
CDR3 protein: CASSVDSTGEETQYF
CDR3 DNA: TGTGCCAGCAGCGTAGATTCGACGGGGGAAGAGACCCAGTACTTC

V gene: TRBV28
clone size: -
J gene: TRBJ1-5
D gene: TRBD1
CDR3 protein: CASRDRDLTNQPQHF
CDR3 DNA: TGTGCCAGCAGGGACAGGGATCTGACGAATCAGCCCCAGCATTTT

V gene: TRBV5-5
clone size: once
J gene: TRBJ2-2
D gene: TRBD2
CDR3 protein: CASSLGLAGGWNTGELFF
CDR3 DNA: TGTGCCAGCAGCCTCGGACTAGCGGGGGGTTGGAACACCGGGGAGCTGTTTTTT

V gene: TRBV7-9
clone size: few
J gene: TRBJ2-1
D gene: TRBD1
CDR3 protein: CASSAQTGGEFYEQFF
CDR3 DNA: TGTGCCAGCAGCGCCCAGACAGGGGGGGAATTCTATGAGCAGTTCTTC

V gene: TRBV28
clone size: -
J gene: TRBJ2-7
D gene: -
CDR3 protein: CASSPPLMAGYEQYF
CDR3 DNA: TGTGCCAGCAGTCCCCCCCTTATGGCGGGATACGAGCAGTACTTC

V gene: TRBV28
clone size: -
J gene: TRBJ1-2
D gene: TRBD1
CDR3 protein: CASSTGDSLNYGYTF
CDR3 DNA: TGTGCCAGCAGTACCGGGGACAGCCTTAACTATGGCTACACCTTC

V gene: TRBV7-9
clone size: many
J gene: TRBJ2-7
D gene: -
CDR3 protein: CASSSPTAWPYEQYF
CDR3 DNA: TGTGCCAGCAGCTCCCCGACAGCTTGGCCCTACGAGCAGTACTTC

V gene: TRBV2
clone size: few
J gene: TRBJ1-4
D gene: -
CDR3 protein: CASRRGIGNEKLFF
CDR3 DNA: TGTGCCAGCAGGAGGGGGATCGGAAATGAAAAACTGTTTTTT

V gene: TRBV6-4
clone size: -
J gene: TRBJ2-1
D gene: -
CDR3 protein: CASSNNRNNEQFF
CDR3 DNA: TGTGCCAGCAGTAATAACAGGAACAATGAGCAGTTCTTC

V gene: TRBV6-1
clone size: -
J gene: TRBJ1-1
D gene: -
CDR3 protein: CASSELAGGNTEAFF
CDR3 DNA: TGTGCCAGCAGTGAACTGGCGGGAGGGAACACTGAAGCTTTCTTT